The TCR beta chain under discussion was sequenced for a study of circulating and synovial CD4+ cells in juvenile arthritis. As regards this clone: Its antigen remains unidentified. The same CDR3 also results from other DNA sequences found in this sample.

Germline CDR1 reads SGHVS; CDR2 reads FNYEAQ. The CDR3 has 12 residues. With 5 bases removed from V and 2 bases from J, the gap between germline ends came to 7 bases. Repertoires were generated with immunoSEQ multiplex PCR, while TCRdb's copy carries only in-frame clones and drops some. The table lists 30,000 to 35,000 clones, less than 97% of them singletons. Study results and caveats: These repertoires were less diverse than bulk blood CD4 repertoires. Circulating pathogenic-like lymphocytes shared a substantially higher fraction of CDR3 sequences with synovium than bulk blood.

This clonotype was obtained from a human donor with juvenile idiopathic arthritis. The sequencing sample was made of CD4+ T cells from blood. The chain couples TRBV7-6 to TRBJ2-7; D is unclear. The CDR3 loop is CASSLDTYEQYF. CDR3 bases: TGTGCCAGCAGCCTAGACACCTACGAGCAGTACTTC.